This T cell receptor (beta chain) was sequenced for a study of blood T cell repertoires in COVID-19. Across the study: The samples span acute and convalescent COVID-19 from the United States, Italy and Spain.

Profiled with immunoSEQ multiplex PCR; TCRdb holds only in-frame clones, not every one. The top ten hold roughly 36% of the sample, which has some 87,000 clones, more than 70% seen once. CDR1 is SGHTA, CDR2 FQGNSA, per germline. V was pared by 2 bases and J by 6 bases, with 8 bases between. The CDR3 is 13 amino acids. What was sequenced was peripheral blood. This TCR was recovered from a man older than 75 with active or convalescent COVID-19. This chain connects TRBV7-2 to TRBJ2-1, with D possibly being TRBD2 (5 bases). In DNA form, the CDR3 reads TGTGCCAGCAGCTTATTTGCGGGCAATGAGCAGTTCTTC. Residues: CASSLFAGNEQFF.